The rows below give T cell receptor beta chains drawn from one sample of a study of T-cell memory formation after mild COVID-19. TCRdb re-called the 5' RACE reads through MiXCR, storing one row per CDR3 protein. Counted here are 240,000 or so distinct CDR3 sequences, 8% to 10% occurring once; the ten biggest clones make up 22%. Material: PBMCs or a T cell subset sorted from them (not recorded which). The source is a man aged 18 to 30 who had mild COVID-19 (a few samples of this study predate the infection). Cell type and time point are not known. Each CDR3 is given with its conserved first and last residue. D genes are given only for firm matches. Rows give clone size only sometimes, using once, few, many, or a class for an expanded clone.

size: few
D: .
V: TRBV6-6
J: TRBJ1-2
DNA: TGTGCCAGCACCTACTCCCTGGGGCTGCAGTCTAACTATGGCTACACCTTC
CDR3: CASTYSLGLQSNYGYTF

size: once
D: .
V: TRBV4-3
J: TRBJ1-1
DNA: TGCGCCAGCAGCCAAGTATACGCCACTGAAGCTTTCTTT
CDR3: CASSQVYATEAFF

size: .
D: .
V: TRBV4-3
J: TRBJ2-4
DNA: TGCGCCAGCAGCCAAGATTATAATGTTAGGATTCAGTACTTC
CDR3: CASSQDYNVRIQYF

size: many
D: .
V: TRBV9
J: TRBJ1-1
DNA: TGTGCCAGCAGCGTAGCCTGGGAGACTGAAGCTTTCTTT
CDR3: CASSVAWETEAFF

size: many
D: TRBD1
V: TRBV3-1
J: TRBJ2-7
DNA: TGTGCCAGCAACCGACAGGGGAACGAGCAGTACTTC
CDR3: CASNRQGNEQYF

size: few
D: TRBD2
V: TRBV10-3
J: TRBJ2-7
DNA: TGTGCCATCAGTGGACTAGCGGGGGGCTACGAGCAGTACTTC
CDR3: CAISGLAGGYEQYF

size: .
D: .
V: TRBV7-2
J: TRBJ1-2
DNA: TGTGCCAGCAGCGCCGTGGGTGTCTATGGCTACACCTTC
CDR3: CASSAVGVYGYTF

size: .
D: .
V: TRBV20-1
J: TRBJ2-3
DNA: TGCAGTGCTAGGGCGGATAGCGGTGTTACGCAGTATTTT
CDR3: CSARADSGVTQYF

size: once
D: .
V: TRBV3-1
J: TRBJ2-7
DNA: TGTGCCAGCAGCCAAGATTCCAAGGCGGCTGCGTACTTC
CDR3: CASSQDSKAAAYF

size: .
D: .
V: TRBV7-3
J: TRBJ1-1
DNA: TGTGCCAGCAGCCCTCGAGCAGGGGACGGGAACACTGAAGCTTTCTTT
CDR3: CASSPRAGDGNTEAFF

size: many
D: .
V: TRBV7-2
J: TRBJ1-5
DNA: TGTGCCAGCAGCTTTTCCAACAATCAGCCCCAGCATTTT
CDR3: CASSFSNNQPQHF

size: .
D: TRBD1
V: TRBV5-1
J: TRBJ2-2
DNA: TGCGCCAGCAGCTCCGCCCCCTGGACAGGGGGCTTACCCGGGGAGCTGTTTTTT
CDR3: CASSSAPWTGGLPGELFF

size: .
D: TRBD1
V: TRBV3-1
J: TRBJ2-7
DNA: TGTGCCAGCAGCCGCAGGGACAGCGTCTACGAGCAGTACTTC
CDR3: CASSRRDSVYEQYF

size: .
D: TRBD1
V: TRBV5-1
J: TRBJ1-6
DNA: TGCGCCAGCAGCCTGACAGGGGTAGGGCGTTCACCCCTCCACTTT
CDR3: CASSLTGVGRSPLHF

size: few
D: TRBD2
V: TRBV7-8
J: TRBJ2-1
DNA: TGTGCCAGCAGCTTAAACCGACTAGCGGGGGGTTACAATGAGCAGTTCTTC
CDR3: CASSLNRLAGGYNEQFF

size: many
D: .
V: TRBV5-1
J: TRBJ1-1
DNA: TGCGCCAGCAGCTCGCTGAGGTCGGAGGGGGACACTGAAGCTTTCTTT
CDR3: CASSSLRSEGDTEAFF

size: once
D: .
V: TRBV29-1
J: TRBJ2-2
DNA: TGCAGCGTTTGGCTAGACACAAACACCGGGGAGCTGTTTTTT
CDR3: CSVWLDTNTGELFF

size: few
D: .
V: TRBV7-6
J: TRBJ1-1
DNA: TGTGCCAGCAGCCCTCCAGGGGCGGATAGCGACACTGAAGCTTTCTTT
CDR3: CASSPPGADSDTEAFF

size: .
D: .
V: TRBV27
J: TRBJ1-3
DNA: TGTGCCAGCAGTCCTGAACCCTTGGCGGAGAGCTCTGGAAACACCATATATTTT
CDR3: CASSPEPLAESSGNTIYF

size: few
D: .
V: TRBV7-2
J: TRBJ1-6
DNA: TGTGCCAGCAGCGCGGGACTCTTTTTTTCACCCCTCCACTTT
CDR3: CASSAGLFFSPLHF

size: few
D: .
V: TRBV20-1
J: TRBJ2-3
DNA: TGCAGTGCTGAGACGTGGGCTCGAACTAGCACAGATACGCAGTATTTT
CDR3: CSAETWARTSTDTQYF

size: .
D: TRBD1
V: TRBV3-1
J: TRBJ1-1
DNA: TGTGCCAGCAGCCAAGAGGGGACAGCCTGGAACACTGAAGCTTTCTTT
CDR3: CASSQEGTAWNTEAFF

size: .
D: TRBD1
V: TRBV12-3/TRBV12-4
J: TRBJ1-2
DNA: TGTGCCAGCAGTTCGACAGGGATCAACGGCTACACCTTC
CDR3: CASSSTGINGYTF

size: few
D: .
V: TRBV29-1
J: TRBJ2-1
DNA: TGCAGCGTTGAATCAAACCGCAATGAGCAGTTCTTC
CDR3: CSVESNRNEQFF

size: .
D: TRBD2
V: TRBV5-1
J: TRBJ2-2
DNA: TGCGCCAGCAGCTCTTCTAGCGGGGGGGGCACCGGGGAGCTGTTTTTT
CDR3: CASSSSSGGGTGELFF

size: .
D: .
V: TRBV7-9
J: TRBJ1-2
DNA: TGTGCCAGCAGCTTAGGGCAGGGCCCTGGCTACACCTTC
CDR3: CASSLGQGPGYTF

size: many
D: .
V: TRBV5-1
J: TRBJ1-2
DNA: TGCGCCAGCAGCTTGGCACAGGGCCTCGACTATGGCTACACCTTC
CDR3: CASSLAQGLDYGYTF

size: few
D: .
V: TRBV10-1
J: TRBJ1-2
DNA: TGCGCCAGCAGTGGGGGTGATGGTGGCTACACCTTC
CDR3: CASSGGDGGYTF

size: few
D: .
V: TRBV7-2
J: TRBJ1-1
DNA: TGTGCCAGCAGCCCGGGACCGGAGTCGGCCACTGAAGCTTTCTTT
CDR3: CASSPGPESATEAFF

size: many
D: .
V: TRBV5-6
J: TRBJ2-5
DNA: TGTGCCAGCAGCACCGAGGCTGGTCGGAAAACCATGCGGGAGACCCAGTACTTC
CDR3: CASSTEAGRKTMRETQYF

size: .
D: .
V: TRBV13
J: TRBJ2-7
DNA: TGTGCCAGCAGCTGGAAGTACTTC
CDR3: CASSWKYF

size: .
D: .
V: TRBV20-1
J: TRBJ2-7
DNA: TGCAGTGCTAGAGAGTCCAAGCCCGAGCAGTACTTC
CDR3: CSARESKPEQYF

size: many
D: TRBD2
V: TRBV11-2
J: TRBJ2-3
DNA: TGTGCCAGCAGCTTAGTGGCCCTAGCGGGGGGCACAGATACGCAGTATTTT
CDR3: CASSLVALAGGTDTQYF

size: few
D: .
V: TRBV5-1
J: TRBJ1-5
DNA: TGCGCCAGCAGCTTACTGGGACAGCCCCAGCATTTT
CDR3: CASSLLGQPQHF

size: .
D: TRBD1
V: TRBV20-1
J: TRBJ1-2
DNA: TGCAGTGCTAGAGATTCCCGGGACAGAACTAACTATGGCTACACCTTC
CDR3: CSARDSRDRTNYGYTF

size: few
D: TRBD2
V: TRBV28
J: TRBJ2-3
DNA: TGTGCCAGCAGTTCGCCTAGCGGGGGGACGCAGTATTTT
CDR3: CASSSPSGGTQYF

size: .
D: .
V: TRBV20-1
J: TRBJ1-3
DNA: TGCAGTGCTAGTAGGGGAAACACCATATATTTT
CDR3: CSASRGNTIYF

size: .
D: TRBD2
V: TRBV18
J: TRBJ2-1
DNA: TGTGCCAGCTCACCGCTAGCGGGGGCCTCCTACAATGAGCAGTTCTTC
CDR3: CASSPLAGASYNEQFF

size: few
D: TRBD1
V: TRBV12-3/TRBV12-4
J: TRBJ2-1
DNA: TGTGCCAGCAGTTTAGCCTCGGACAGGGGCCATGAGCAGTTCTTC
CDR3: CASSLASDRGHEQFF

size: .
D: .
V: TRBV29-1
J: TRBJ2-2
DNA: TGCAGCGCCGTATCGGGGGAGCTGTTTTTT
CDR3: CSAVSGELFF

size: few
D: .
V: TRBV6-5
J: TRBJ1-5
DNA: TGTGCCAGCAGTTACTCGGGCAGAGATCAGCCCCAGCATTTT
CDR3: CASSYSGRDQPQHF

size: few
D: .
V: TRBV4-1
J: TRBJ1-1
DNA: TGCGCCAGCAGCCAATTGAGGGAGAACACTGAAGCTTTCTTT
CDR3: CASSQLRENTEAFF

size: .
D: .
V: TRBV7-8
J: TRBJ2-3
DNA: TGTGCCAGCACCCCCCCTTCAGATACGCAGTATTTT
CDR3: CASTPPSDTQYF

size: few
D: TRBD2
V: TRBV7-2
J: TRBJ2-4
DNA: TGTGCCAGCAGCTCAGGACTAGCGGGGTTCGCCATTCAGTACTTC
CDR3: CASSSGLAGFAIQYF